The entry below gives a single TCR beta chain sequence along with its context. Antigen: not known. This CDR3 has 13 amino acids. Losses at the gene ends were 0 bases for V and 7 bases for J; bases not matched to a gene: 2. Per germline, CDR1 MNHEY and CDR2 SVGAGI. The sample belongs to a study of T cell repertoires in cytomegalovirus infection. TCRdb recomputed calls from the reads with MiXCR, one row per CDR3 protein. The table includes some 800,000 distinct CDR3 sequences, approximately 32% detected once. The chain employs TRBV6-5 and TRBJ1-1; the match to TRBD1 covers 7 bases. The TCR was taken from a human donor in good health (CMV status not recorded). Some clones in this sample may be carry-over from other donors' samples. Sequencing was performed on cultured CD8+ T cells from PBMCs, taken from culture after CMV antigen stimulation. CDR3 residues: CASSYSTGFEAFF. The CDR3 DNA reads as TGTGCCAGCAGTTACTCGACAGGGTTTGAAGCTTTCTTT.